A single sample is the source of the 22 T cell receptor beta chains below, sequenced in a study of OX40 agonist ivuxolimab in advanced cancers. Some clones are missing from TCRdb's copy, which holds only in-frame ones; the method was immunoSEQ multiplex PCR. The sample has around 74,000 clones, 80% to 90% seen once. The sequences come from CD4+ or CD8+ T cells sorted from blood, collected in a trial of the OX40 agonist ivuxolimab. The receptors here all came from an adult with an advanced solid tumor such as melanoma, head and neck, liver or kidney cancer.

The CDR3 reads CASSVSGGSGNTIYF. CDR3 bases: TGTGCCAGCAGCGTAAGCGGGGGCTCTGGAAACACCATATATTTT. This rearrangement joins TRBV9 to TRBJ1-3; D perhaps matches TRBD1 (5 bases). This CDR3 has 15 amino acids. CDR1 and CDR2 from the germline V gene are SGDLS and YYNGEE. V shed 1 base and J shed 0 bases, with 8 bases lying between them. The variable domain in full, with the rest retrieved from reference TRBV9 and TRBJ1-3, is DSGVTQTPKHLITATGQRVTLRCSPRSGDLSVYWYQQSLDQGLQFLIQYYNGEERAKGNILERFSAQQFPDLHSELNLSSLELGDSALYFCASSVSGGSGNTIYFGEGSWLTVV.

The chain has TRBV5-6 and TRBJ2-1, with 13 positions matching TRBD2. The CDR3 runs to 15 residues. Trimming took 3 bases from V and 6 from J; bases not matched to a gene: 3. CDR1 and CDR2 (germline): SGHDT, YYEEEE. The chain's CDR3 is CASSSRTSGGNEQFF. The CDR3 nucleotides are TGTGCCAGCAGCTCCCGGACTAGCGGGGGCAATGAGCAGTTCTTC.

This clone has a single count. This chain connects TRBV25-1 to TRBJ2-3; D is uncertain. CDR3 size: 13 residues. CDR1 is MGHDK and CDR2 is SYGVNS in the germline V gene. The germline V and J ends were trimmed by 1 base and 4 bases, with 6 bases remaining between them. CDR3 protein: CASSESPPDTQYF. CDR3 sequence (DNA): TGTGCCAGCAGTGAATCCCCCCCAGATACGCAGTATTTT.

The chain uses TRBV10-1 and TRBJ1-1, with TRBD1 matching over 9 bases. V trimming: 0 bases; J trimming: 1 base; junction bases outside the gene matches: 6. The length of the CDR3 is 17 residues. CDR1 and CDR2 from the germline V gene are WNHNN and SYGVQD (reference sequence). The DNA for the CDR3 is TGCGCCAGCAGTGAGTCTGGGACAGGGCCCCGGAACACTGAAGCTTTCTTT. Encoded protein: CASSESGTGPRNTEAFF.

This clone was detected a few times. This chain joins TRBV10-2 and TRBJ2-3, with 8 bases matching TRBD2. The CDR3 sequence is 16 residues long. Germline CDR1 WSHSY, CDR2 SAAADI. V shed 5 bases and J 1 base; nucleotides not matched to a gene: 8. In nucleotides, the CDR3 is TGCGCCAGCAGTTTCCAGCGGGAGTGGGGCACAGATACGCAGTATTTT. Residues: CASSFQREWGTDTQYF.

The chain links TRBV18 to TRBJ2-7, with 9 nucleotides matching TRBD2. The CDR3 totals 15 residues. V was pared by 3 bases and J by 3 bases, with 6 bases of the junction left unmatched. From germline, CDR1 is KGHSH and CDR2 LQKENI. CDR3 sequence reads: CASSPSLAGLYEQYF. DNA of the CDR3: TGTGCCAGCTCACCGTCACTAGCGGGCCTCTACGAGCAGTACTTC. The full variable domain, its missing parts supplied by reference TRBV18 and TRBJ2-7, is NAGVMQNPRHLVRRRGQEARLRCSPMKGHSHVYWYRQLPEEGLKFMVYLQKENIIDESGMPKERFSAEFPKEGPSILRIQQVVRGDSAAYFCASSPSLAGLYEQYFGPGTRLTVT.

The genes are TRBV9 and TRBJ1-3; TRBD1 might be the D (6 bases). Germline V CDR1 and CDR2: SGDLS, YYNGEE. Trimming removed 4 bases at V and 5 bases at J, with 16 bases between. This CDR3 is built from 15 residues. The CDR3, as DNA: TGTGCCAGCAGCCCAAGGACAGAAAGCCGAAACACCATATATTTT. It specifies CASSPRTESRNTIYF.

This sequence joins TRBV14 and TRBJ2-1; D ambiguous. There are 16 residues in the CDR3. The V gene lost 1 base and the J gene lost 2 bases, with 12 bases spanning the gap. CDR1 and CDR2 (germline): SGHDN, FVKESK. CDR3: CASSQATRLAYNEQFF. The CDR3 nucleotides are TGTGCCAGCAGCCAAGCTACGCGATTAGCCTACAATGAGCAGTTCTTC.

V usage is TRBV7-8 and J usage is TRBJ2-5; 11 bases agree with TRBD2. The better agreement between TRBJ2-7 and the DNA end casts doubt on the J call. Germline-derived CDR1 and CDR2 are SGHVS and FQNEAQ. The CDR3 runs to 20 residues. CDR3 DNA: TGTGCCAGCAGCCCGTATAGGGTCCTAGCGGGGGGCACTTTCTCCTACGAGCAGTACTTC. Protein product: CASSPYRVLAGGTFSYEQYF.

The chain is built from TRBV7-8 and TRBJ2-5, with D maybe TRBD2 (6 bases). The CDR3 spans 14 residues. V was trimmed by 5 bases and J by 1 base, leaving 11 bases between them. Germline values: CDR1 SGHVS, CDR2 FQNEAQ. CDR3 amino acids: CASSASAFQETQYF. The CDR3 DNA reads TGTGCCAGCAGCGCTAGCGCCTTCCAAGAGACCCAGTACTTC.

CDR3 region: CASTGHLLNEAFF. The CDR3 DNA is TGTGCCAGCACTGGACACTTGCTGAATGAAGCTTTCTTT. The chain links TRBV2 to TRBJ1-1; D may be TRBD1 (5 bases). Deletions cut 7 bases from V and 7 bases from J, with 16 bases between. Germline CDR1 is SNHLY and CDR2 is FYNNEI. This CDR3 spans 13 amino acids.

The V gene is TRBV19, the J gene TRBJ1-2, with TRBD1 matching 8 bases. The CDR3 has 15 amino acids. Germline CDR1 reads LNHDA; CDR2 reads SQIVND (reference sequence). V shed 4 bases and J 4 bases; nucleotides not matched to a gene: 8. Here the CDR3 DNA reads TGTGCCAGTAGTACGCCGGGACAGGCTCCCTATGGCTACACCTTC. Its translation: CASSTPGQAPYGYTF. Filled out from reference TRBV19 and TRBJ1-2, the complete variable domain reads DGGITQSPKYLFRKEGQNVTLSCEQNLNHDAMYWYRQDPGQGLRLIYYSQIVNDFQKGDIAEGYSVSREKKESFPLTVTSAQKNPTAFYLCASSTPGQAPYGYTFGSGTRLTVV.

This sequence joins TRBV5-6 and TRBJ1-1, with D possibly being TRBD1 (6 bases). Germline V gives CDR1 SGHDT, CDR2 YYEEEE. The V and J ends lost 1 base and 3 bases respectively, with 16 bases between them. CDR3 length: 16 amino acids. DNA of the CDR3: TGTGCCAGCAGCTTGTTCTGGGAAGGGGGGGACACTGAAGCTTTCTTT. As protein: CASSLFWEGGDTEAFF.

The DNA of the CDR3 is TGTGCCAGCAGTGTCTCAGATACGCAGTATTTT. Translating it yields CASSVSDTQYF. V is TRBV2 and J is TRBJ2-3, with D uncertain. This CDR3 comprises 11 residues. CDR1 and CDR2 from the germline V gene are SNHLY and FYNNEI. Deletions cut 4 bases from V and 4 bases from J, with 3 bases between. The full variable domain, with the rest looked up from reference TRBV2 and TRBJ2-3, is EPEVTQTPSHQVTQMGQEVILRCVPISNHLYFYWYRQILGQKVEFLVSFYNNEISEKSEIFDDQFSVERPDGSNFTLKIRSTKLEDSAMYFCASSVSDTQYFGPGTRLTVL.

The V and J genes are TRBV7-2 and TRBJ1-2, with D unresolved. The CDR3 totals 14 residues. Germline CDR1 reads SGHTA; CDR2 reads FQGNSA. The germline V and J ends were trimmed by 4 bases and 3 bases, with 12 bases remaining between them. CDR3 DNA: TGTGCCAGCAGCTGGATGCCAGGTGACTATGGCTACACCTTC. This gives the protein CASSWMPGDYGYTF.

The chain carries TRBV21-1 and TRBJ1-1. TRBV21-1 is given as a pseudogene. This CDR3 region has 17 residues. This chain's CDR3 is CASSNFFRLHLYTEAFF. The CDR3 nucleotides are TGTGCCAGCAGCAATTTCTTCCGGCTTCATTTGTACACTGAAGCTTTCTTT.

CDR3 DNA: TGTGCCAGCAGCTTACGTGGAGACGGGGACGAGCAGTACTTC. Residues: CASSLRGDGDEQYF. V usage is TRBV5-4 and J usage is TRBJ2-5, with TRBD2 as a possible D gene (5 bases). The better agreement between TRBJ2-7 and the DNA end casts doubt on the J call. Germline values: CDR1 SGHNT, CDR2 YYREEE (reference sequence). CDR3 length: 14 residues.

V and J are TRBV10-1 and TRBJ1-2, with D possibly TRBD1 on 6 matching bases. Trimming shortened V by 4 bases and J by 2 bases, and 11 bases separated the two germline ends. From germline, CDR1 is WNHNN and CDR2 SYGVQD (reference sequence). The CDR3 totals 14 residues. CDR3 region: CASSARGLNYGYTF. The CDR3 DNA follows: TGCGCCAGCAGTGCTCGGGGGCTCAACTATGGCTACACCTTC.

This chain links TRBV6-6 with TRBJ2-7; 8 bases align to TRBD1. CDR3 length: 11 amino acids. Germline CDR1 MNHNY, CDR2 SVGAGI (reference sequence). The V and J ends lost 6 bases and 6 bases, in that order; junction bases with no gene match: 1. CDR3 in DNA: TGTGCCAGCAGGACAGGGGCCGAGCAGTACTTC. Its translation is CASRTGAEQYF.

The chain joins TRBV12-5 to TRBJ1-1; D is unclear. This CDR3 has 11 residues. V lost 5 bases and J 11 bases, leaving 12 bases between the germline ends. Germline V gene sequence: CDR1 LGHNT, CDR2 FRNRAP. For the CDR3, the DNA is TGTGCTAGTGGTCCCAAGTACGCGGCTTTCTTT. It translates to CASGPKYAAFF.

This CDR3 is CASQYDIQGKETQYF. In nucleotides, the CDR3 is TGTGCCAGCCAGTATGACATCCAGGGCAAAGAGACCCAGTACTTC. The V gene is TRBV18, the J gene TRBJ2-5; weak D call: TRBD1 (5 bases). The V gene's germline CDR1 is KGHSH and CDR2 LQKENI. CDR3 length: 15 residues. The V gene lost 8 bases and the J gene lost 3 bases, with 19 bases spanning the gap.

The V and J genes are TRBV5-6 and TRBJ2-7; D call uncertain. Germline CDR1 and CDR2: SGHDT and YYEEEE. Deletions cut 1 base from V and 0 bases from J, with 8 bases between. The CDR3 totals 14 residues. The CDR3 DNA follows: TGTGCCAGCAGCTTGAGTTGGGGCTCCTACGAGCAGTACTTC. Protein: CASSLSWGSYEQYF.